This TCR beta chain was observed in a study of identical twins. Study-wide results and caveats: The study drew conclusions from cross-sectional statistical analysis, not from following the same donors. Abundant beta clonotypes from cord blood had fewer insertions, unlike memory repertoires, which showed none.

All donors comprised healthy Caucasians. Template switching created a universal primer site, and the cDNA included unique molecular identifiers. TCRdb reprocessed the 5' RACE reads with MiXCR, giving one entry per CDR3 protein. The table shows some 330,000 distinct CDR3 sequences, with approximately 9.1% occurring only once. V was clipped by 6 bases and J by 8 bases, with 19 bases between them. This CDR3 spans 14 amino acids. With respect to this clonotype: Its antigen is not known.

The sample taken for sequencing was naive T cells sorted from blood. The sequence was obtained from a woman between 50 and 59 years old in good health. The V gene is TRBV12-3 or TRBV12-4, the J gene TRBJ1-2, with a tentative D call TRBD1 (6 bases). CDR3 sequence (DNA): TGTGCCAGCAGACAGGGCGCGGGGTTGGGAGGCTACACCTTC. It is translated as CASRQGAGLGGYTF.